Listed below are T cell receptor beta chains from one sample, sequenced in a study of blood T cell repertoires in COVID-19. This table comes from immunoSEQ multiplex PCR, and its TCRdb copy is limited to in-frame clones, with some not included. The repertoire holds approximately 200,000 clones, with 85% as singletons. Sequenced input: PBMCs or T cells enriched from blood (not recorded which). These receptors originate from a man aged 35-49 years who had recovered from COVID-19. The CDR3 runs from the conserved cysteine through the conserved F or W. The D gene is left open where the match is weak. Clone size, where shown, is once, few, many, or a class for clones that have expanded.

J gene: TRBJ1-1
clone size: NA
V gene: TRBV18
D gene: TRBD1
CDR3 protein: CASSPSLSRTGGLNTEAFF
CDR3 DNA: TGTGCCAGCTCACCATCTCTTTCTAGGACAGGGGGCCTGAACACTGAAGCTTTCTTT

J gene: TRBJ2-5
clone size: NA
V gene: TRBV6-5
D gene: NA
CDR3 protein: CASSPFKRAEETQYF
CDR3 DNA: TGTGCCAGCAGTCCTTTTAAGCGGGCTGAAGAGACCCAGTACTTC

J gene: TRBJ2-1
clone size: NA
V gene: TRBV9
D gene: TRBD1
CDR3 protein: CASSADRGSDEQFF
CDR3 DNA: TGTGCCAGCAGCGCTGACAGGGGATCCGATGAGCAGTTCTTC

J gene: TRBJ2-2
clone size: once
V gene: TRBV5-1
D gene: TRBD2
CDR3 protein: CASSLTSGTNTGELFF
CDR3 DNA: TGCGCCAGCAGCTTAACTAGCGGGACGAACACCGGGGAGCTGTTTTTT

J gene: TRBJ1-1
clone size: NA
V gene: TRBV5-4
D gene: NA
CDR3 protein: CASRGANTEAFF
CDR3 DNA: TGTGCCAGCAGAGGGGCGAACACTGAAGCTTTCTTT

J gene: TRBJ1-2
clone size: NA
V gene: TRBV27
D gene: NA
CDR3 protein: CASSSMTEAYGYTF
CDR3 DNA: TGTGCCAGCAGTTCGATGACAGAGGCCTATGGCTACACCTTC

J gene: TRBJ2-2
clone size: NA
V gene: TRBV5-6
D gene: TRBD2
CDR3 protein: CASTIAGVDTGELFF
CDR3 DNA: TGTGCCAGCACAATAGCGGGAGTCGACACCGGGGAGCTGTTTTTT

J gene: TRBJ2-1
clone size: NA
V gene: TRBV5-1
D gene: TRBD1
CDR3 protein: CASSLSGEGQVGDNEQFF
CDR3 DNA: TGCGCCAGCAGCTTGTCCGGGGAAGGACAGGTCGGAGACAATGAGCAGTTCTTC

J gene: TRBJ1-4
clone size: NA
V gene: TRBV7-6
D gene: NA
CDR3 protein: CASSFYSPGLNNEKLFF
CDR3 DNA: TGTGCCAGCAGCTTTTATTCTCCGGGACTGAATAATGAAAAACTGTTTTTT

J gene: TRBJ2-7
clone size: NA
V gene: TRBV6-5
D gene: TRBD2
CDR3 protein: CASSWGTSGSQEQYF
CDR3 DNA: TGTGCCAGCAGTTGGGGGACTAGCGGGAGTCAGGAGCAGTACTTC

J gene: TRBJ1-6
clone size: few
V gene: TRBV18
D gene: NA
CDR3 protein: CASSPGVGRIRSPLHF
CDR3 DNA: TGTGCCAGCTCACCAGGCGTGGGGAGGATTAGATCACCCCTCCACTTT

J gene: TRBJ1-2
clone size: NA
V gene: TRBV2
D gene: TRBD1
CDR3 protein: CASSSLQGADGYTF
CDR3 DNA: TGTGCCAGCAGTTCGCTACAGGGGGCTGATGGCTACACCTTC

J gene: TRBJ2-5
clone size: NA
V gene: TRBV18
D gene: TRBD1
CDR3 protein: CASSRDRAQETQYF
CDR3 DNA: TGTGCCAGCTCACGAGACAGGGCCCAAGAGACCCAGTACTTC

J gene: TRBJ1-4
clone size: NA
V gene: TRBV4-1
D gene: TRBD1
CDR3 protein: CASSQERGGGEKLFF
CDR3 DNA: TGCGCCAGCAGCCAAGAAAGAGGGGGCGGTGAAAAACTGTTTTTT

J gene: TRBJ1-1
clone size: NA
V gene: TRBV6-5
D gene: NA
CDR3 protein: CASSPGHWNTEAFF
CDR3 DNA: TGTGCCAGCAGCCCGGGACATTGGAACACTGAAGCTTTCTTT

J gene: TRBJ1-3
clone size: NA
V gene: TRBV5-4
D gene: TRBD1
CDR3 protein: CASSSRQGGYSGNTIYF
CDR3 DNA: TGTGCCAGCAGCTCCCGACAGGGGGGCTACTCTGGAAACACCATATATTTT